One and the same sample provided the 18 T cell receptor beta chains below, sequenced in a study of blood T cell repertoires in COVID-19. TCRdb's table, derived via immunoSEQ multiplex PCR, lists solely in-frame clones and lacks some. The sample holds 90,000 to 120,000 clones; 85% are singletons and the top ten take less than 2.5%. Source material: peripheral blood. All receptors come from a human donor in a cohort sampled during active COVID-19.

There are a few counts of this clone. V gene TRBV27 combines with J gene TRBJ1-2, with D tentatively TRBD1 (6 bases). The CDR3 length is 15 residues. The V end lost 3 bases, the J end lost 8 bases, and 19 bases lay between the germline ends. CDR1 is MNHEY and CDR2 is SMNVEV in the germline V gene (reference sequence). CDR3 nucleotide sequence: TGTGCCAGCAGTTTCAGGCAGGGGAGTATGGGGGGCTACACCTTC. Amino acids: CASSFRQGSMGGYTF.

CDR3 amino acids: CASSLYPGTGFGNSPLHF. The CDR3 nucleotides are TGTGCCAGCAGTCTCTATCCCGGGACAGGGTTTGGTAATTCACCCCTCCACTTT. The V and J genes are TRBV6-6 and TRBJ1-6, with TRBD1 identical over 9 bases. V shed 5 bases, J shed 6 bases, and the junction held 14 bases outside the gene matches. Germline-derived CDR1 and CDR2 are MNHNY and SVGAGI (reference sequence). The CDR3 sequence is 18 residues long.

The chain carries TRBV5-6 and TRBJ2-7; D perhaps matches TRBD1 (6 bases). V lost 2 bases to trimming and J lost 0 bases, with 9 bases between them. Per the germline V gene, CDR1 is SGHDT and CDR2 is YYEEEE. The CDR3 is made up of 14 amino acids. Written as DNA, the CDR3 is TGTGCCAGCAGCTTTGACAGGATCTCCTACGAGCAGTACTTC. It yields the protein CASSFDRISYEQYF.

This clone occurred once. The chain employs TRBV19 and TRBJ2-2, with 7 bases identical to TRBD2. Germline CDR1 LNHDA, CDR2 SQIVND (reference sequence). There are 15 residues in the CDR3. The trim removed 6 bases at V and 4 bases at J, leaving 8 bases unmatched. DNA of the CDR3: TGTGCCAGTAGCCGGGGGAGGGCGGGCACCGGGGAGCTGTTTTTT. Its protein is CASSRGRAGTGELFF.

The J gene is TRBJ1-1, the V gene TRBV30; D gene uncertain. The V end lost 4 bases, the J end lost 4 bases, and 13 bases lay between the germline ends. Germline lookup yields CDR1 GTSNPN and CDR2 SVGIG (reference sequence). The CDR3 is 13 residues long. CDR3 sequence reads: CAWKTAGGTEAFF. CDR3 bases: TGTGCCTGGAAAACGGCGGGAGGCACTGAAGCTTTCTTT.

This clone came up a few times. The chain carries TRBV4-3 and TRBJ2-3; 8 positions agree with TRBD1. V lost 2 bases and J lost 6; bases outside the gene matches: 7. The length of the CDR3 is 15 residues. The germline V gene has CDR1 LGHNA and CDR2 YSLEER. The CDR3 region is CASSQFRTGSDTQYF. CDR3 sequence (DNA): TGCGCCAGCAGCCAATTTCGGACAGGGTCGGATACGCAGTATTTT.

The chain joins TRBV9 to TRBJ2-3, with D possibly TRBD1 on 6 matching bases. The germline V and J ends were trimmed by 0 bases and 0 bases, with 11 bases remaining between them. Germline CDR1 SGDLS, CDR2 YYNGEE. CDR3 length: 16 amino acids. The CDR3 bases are TGTGCCAGCAGCGTAGGAGGAGACAGGAGCACAGATACGCAGTATTTT. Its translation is CASSVGGDRSTDTQYF.

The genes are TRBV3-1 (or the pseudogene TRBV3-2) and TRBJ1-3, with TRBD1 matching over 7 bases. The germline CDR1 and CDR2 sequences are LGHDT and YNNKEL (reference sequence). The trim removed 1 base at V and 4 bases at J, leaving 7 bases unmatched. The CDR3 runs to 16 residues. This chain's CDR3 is CASSQGLEGAGNTIYF. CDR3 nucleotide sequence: TGTGCCAGCAGCCAAGGACTTGAGGGGGCAGGAAACACCATATATTTT.

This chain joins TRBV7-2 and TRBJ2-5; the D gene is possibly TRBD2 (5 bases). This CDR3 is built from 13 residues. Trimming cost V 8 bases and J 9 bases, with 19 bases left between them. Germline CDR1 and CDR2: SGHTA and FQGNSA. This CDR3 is CASLGALVRAQYF. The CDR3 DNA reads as TGTGCCAGCTTGGGAGCGTTAGTTCGGGCCCAGTACTTC.

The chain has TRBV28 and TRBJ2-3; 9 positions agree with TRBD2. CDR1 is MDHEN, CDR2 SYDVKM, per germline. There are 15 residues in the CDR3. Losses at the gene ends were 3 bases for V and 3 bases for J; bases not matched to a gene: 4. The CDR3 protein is CASSFVAGVTDTQYF. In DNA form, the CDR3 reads TGTGCCAGCAGTTTCGTAGCGGGAGTGACAGATACGCAGTATTTT.

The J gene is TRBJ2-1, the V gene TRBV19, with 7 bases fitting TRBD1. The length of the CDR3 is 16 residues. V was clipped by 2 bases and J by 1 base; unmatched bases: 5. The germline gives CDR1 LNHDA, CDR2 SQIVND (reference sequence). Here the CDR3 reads CASSIIRQGSYNEQFF. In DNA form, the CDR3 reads TGTGCCAGTAGTATAATTCGACAGGGATCCTACAATGAGCAGTTCTTC.

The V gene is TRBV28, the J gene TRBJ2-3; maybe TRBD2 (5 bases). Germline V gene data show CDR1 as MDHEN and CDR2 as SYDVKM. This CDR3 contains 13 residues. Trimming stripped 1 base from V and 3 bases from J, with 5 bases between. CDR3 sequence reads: CASSLSGTDTQYF. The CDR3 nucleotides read TGTGCCAGCAGTTTATCGGGAACAGATACGCAGTATTTT.

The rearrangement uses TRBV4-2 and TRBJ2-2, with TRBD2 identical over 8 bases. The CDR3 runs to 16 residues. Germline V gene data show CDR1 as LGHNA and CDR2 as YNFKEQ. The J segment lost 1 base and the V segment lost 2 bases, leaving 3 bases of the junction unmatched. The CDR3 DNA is TGTGCCAGCAGCCAACTAGCGGGTGGGAACACCGGGGAGCTGTTTTTT. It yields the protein CASSQLAGGNTGELFF.

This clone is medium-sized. The CDR3 loop reads CASSLIPTGANTGELFF. CDR3 nucleotide sequence: TGTGCCAGCAGCTTAATCCCGACAGGGGCGAACACCGGGGAGCTGTTTTTT. V usage is TRBV7-6 and J usage is TRBJ2-2; 8 positions match TRBD1. The V segment lost 2 bases and the J segment 0 bases; nucleotides outside the gene matches: 5. The V gene's germline CDR1 is SGHVS and CDR2 FNYEAQ. The CDR3 totals 17 residues.

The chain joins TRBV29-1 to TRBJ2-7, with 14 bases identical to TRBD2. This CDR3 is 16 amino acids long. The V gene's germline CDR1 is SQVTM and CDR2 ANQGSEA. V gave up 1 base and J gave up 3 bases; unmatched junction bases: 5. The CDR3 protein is CSVEGLAGGRDYEQYF. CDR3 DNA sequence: TGCAGCGTTGAAGGACTAGCGGGGGGGAGAGACTACGAGCAGTACTTC.

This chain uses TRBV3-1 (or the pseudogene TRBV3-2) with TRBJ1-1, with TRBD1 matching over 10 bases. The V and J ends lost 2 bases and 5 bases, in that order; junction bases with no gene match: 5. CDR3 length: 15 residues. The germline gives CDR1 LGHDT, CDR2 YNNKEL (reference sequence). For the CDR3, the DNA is TGTGCCAGCAGCCAAATGACAGGGGGCGGTACTGAAGCTTTCTTT. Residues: CASSQMTGGGTEAFF.

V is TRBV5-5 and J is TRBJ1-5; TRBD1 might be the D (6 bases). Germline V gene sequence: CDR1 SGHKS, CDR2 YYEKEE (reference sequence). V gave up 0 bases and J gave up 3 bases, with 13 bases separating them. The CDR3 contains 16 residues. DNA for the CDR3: TGTGCCAGCAGCTTGGAAGACAGGTCAATCAATCAGCCCCAGCATTTT. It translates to CASSLEDRSINQPQHF.

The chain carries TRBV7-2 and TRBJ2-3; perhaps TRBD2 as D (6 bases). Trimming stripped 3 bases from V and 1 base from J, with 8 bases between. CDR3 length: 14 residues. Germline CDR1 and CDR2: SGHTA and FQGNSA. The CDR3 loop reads CASSFGGGTDTQYF. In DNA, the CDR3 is TGTGCCAGCAGCTTCGGGGGTGGCACAGATACGCAGTATTTT.